These T cell receptor beta chains were read from a single sample in a study of CD8 T cells in ankylosing spondylitis. MiXCR was run by TCRdb on the 5' RACE reads, yielding one entry per CDR3 protein. The sample lists a few hundred thousand distinct CDR3 sequences; roughly 8% were seen once. Sequenced material: blood, either unsorted or a sorted T cell fraction (not recorded which). The receptors come from a male donor with ankylosing spondylitis. CDR3s leave out the opening cysteine and the closing phenylalanine or tryptophan.

TRBV29-1	SVWHTGGATDTQY
TRBV7-2	ASSARARHEKLF
TRBV20-1	SVGLAGDGTQY
TRBV5-6	ASTTGFSYEQY
TRBV12-3/TRBV12-4	ASSLTRQGGQPQH
TRBV7-2	ASSPYGDGFNNEQF
TRBV29-1	SVGWTGGDEQY
TRBV12-3/TRBV12-4	ASSFGRGRLDTEAF
TRBV7-2	ASSLQGPGSGANVLT
TRBV19	ASSSSRFYEQY
TRBV18	ASSPSGPSTDTQY
TRBV10-3	AISDRTGDHEQY
TRBV5-1	ASSLYAGPSNEQF
TRBV19	ASSIQMNTEAF
TRBV7-6	ASSLVSGGPGELF
TRBV20-1	SARDRSTDTQY
TRBV29-1	SVEAGADTQY
TRBV28	ASSLGGRGDNEQF
TRBV5-1	ASSLNTGNSPLH
TRBV12-3/TRBV12-4	ASSRHVETQY
TRBV7-2	ASSPTVQQF
TRBV6-5	ASSYEGYWQPQH
TRBV19	ASKQGGGTGELF
TRBV18	ASSPAAGSYNEQF
TRBV28	ASTRSDRGVAKNIQY
TRBV20-1	SAPRQGRNQPQH
TRBV5-1	ASSLRPGERLGETQY
TRBV10-3	ASKSELYEQY
TRBV6-2/TRBV6-3	ASRDYTHNEQF
TRBV12-3/TRBV12-4	ASNSFGNYGYT
TRBV18	ASSPAGQGSGHYGYT
TRBV12-3/TRBV12-4	ASSLDYSPLH
TRBV4-3	ASSQNLAGEVNEQF
TRBV6-1	ASSSSRGQY
TRBV6-5	ASSYSRSPRGNEQF
TRBV27	ASKTGTATEAF
TRBV5-1	ASSWDRGNDEQF
TRBV30	AWSVGSGSYNEQF
TRBV24-1	ATSDSDRGSYNEQF
TRBV7-8	AILNRNGELF
TRBV2	ASRPGTGSKVQF
TRBV27	ASTHGGAQH
TRBV18	ASSPPAGPTEAF
TRBV27	ASRNPPHSYVQY
TRBV10-3	AISESAGTPGEDYEQY
TRBV16	ASSAGQGDRPKF
TRBV28	ASARGYYEQY
TRBV10-3	AIRKTTGGNTGELF